The source of this T cell receptor (beta chain) is a study of Ad26.COV2.S vaccination and SARS-CoV-2 variants. At the level of the study: Recipients of Ad26.COV2.S got it intramuscularly, once or twice 56 days apart.

Treatment denoted: around 19 received Ad26.COV2.S at low or high dose, single or two shots; 5 received placebo; per-sample allocation not given. Sampling was done on day 63 after the first vaccine or placebo injection. Vaccination employed an Ad26 vector expressing the Wuhan-strain SARS-CoV-2 spike. The germline V gene encodes CDR1 SEHNR and CDR2 FQNEAQ (reference sequence). Trimming stripped 1 base from V and 6 bases from J, with 9 bases between. This CDR3 contains 13 residues. Findings and caveats of the study: After vaccination, substantial breadth of spike-specific CD8+ and CD4+ responses was reported.

This clone has more than one count but fewer than ten. Its target is not known. The method was immunoSEQ multiplex PCR; TCRdb's version includes in-frame clones alone and lacks a portion of them. The sample yields around 270,000 clones, roughly nine tenths seen once. Sequencing was performed on peripheral blood, taken in a trial of Ad26.COV2.S vaccine versus placebo. The chain employs TRBV7-9 and TRBJ1-2; D not resolved. The source of this sequence is a person between 18 and 60 years old who received the Ad26.COV2.S COVID-19 vaccine or a placebo. The DNA for the CDR3 is TGTGCCAGCAGCTTAGTACCCCTTGATGGCTACACCTTC. Its protein is CASSLVPLDGYTF.